This T cell receptor beta chain is drawn from a study of CXCR3-negative and CXCR3-positive naive CD8 T cells. The authors made the TRB cDNA libraries by 5' RACE using UMI labels. TCRdb re-called the 5' RACE reads, yielding one record per CDR3 amino acid sequence without DNA. Recorded for this sample: fewer than 60,000 distinct CDR3 sequences. Comment on this clonotype: Its target is unknown.

The CDR3 covers 15 residues. The germline CDR1 and CDR2 sequences are SEHNR and FQNEAQ (reference sequence). Study results and limitations: In cryopreserved cells, CXCR3 expression partially decreased, and fresh PBMCs were used in most assays. For naive cells, CXCR3-negative and CXCR3-positive subsets had similar TRBV-TRBJ usage; for memory cells, usage differed. Naive subsets did not differ in surface CD5, and the authors estimated TCR strength using properties of the TRB CDR3. Similarly elevated diversity marked both naive subsets, with memory CD8+ cells showing far lower diversity.

The chain couples TRBV7-9 to TRBJ1-1; without DNA, the TCRdb call of TRBD1 cannot be checked. The sequenced material came from memory CD8+ T cells from blood. The TCR comes from a human donor in good health. Some clones in this sample may be carry-over from other donors' samples. This chain's CDR3 is CASSFGGGLNTEAFF.